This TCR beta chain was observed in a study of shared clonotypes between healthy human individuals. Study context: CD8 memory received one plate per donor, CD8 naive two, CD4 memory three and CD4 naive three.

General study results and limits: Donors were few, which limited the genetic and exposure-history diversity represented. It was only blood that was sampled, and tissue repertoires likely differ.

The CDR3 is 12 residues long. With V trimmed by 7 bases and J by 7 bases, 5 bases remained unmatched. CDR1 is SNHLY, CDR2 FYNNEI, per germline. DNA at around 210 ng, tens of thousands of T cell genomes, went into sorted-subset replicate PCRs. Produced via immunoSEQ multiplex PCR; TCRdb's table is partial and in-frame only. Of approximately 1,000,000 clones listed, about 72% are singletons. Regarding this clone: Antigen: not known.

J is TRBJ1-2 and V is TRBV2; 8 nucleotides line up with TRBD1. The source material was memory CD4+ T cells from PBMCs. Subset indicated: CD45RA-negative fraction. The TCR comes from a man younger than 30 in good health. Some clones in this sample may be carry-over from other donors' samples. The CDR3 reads CASTGQGPGYTF. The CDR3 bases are TGTGCCAGCACCGGACAGGGACCTGGCTACACCTTC.